The 27 T cell receptor beta chains presented below share a single source sample, sequenced in a study of tumor-infiltrating lymphocytes in localized non-small cell lung cancer. The data were produced by immunoSEQ multiplex PCR, yet TCRdb's version contains in-frame clones alone and is incomplete. This sample has thousands of clones, with over 70% found just once. Material for sequencing was uninvolved lung tissue not adjacent to the tumor. These receptors all come from a human donor with non-small cell lung cancer.

V is TRBV5-1 and J is TRBJ2-1; 13 bases are shared with TRBD2. V was pared by 4 bases and J by 12 bases, with 10 bases of the junction left unmatched. CDR1 is SGHRS and CDR2 is YFSETQ in the germline V gene. This CDR3 region has 15 residues. The chain's CDR3 is CASSTTGLAGDRQFF. CDR3 nucleotides: TGCGCCAGCAGCACTACTGGACTAGCGGGAGACCGGCAGTTCTTC.

Here the CDR3 DNA reads TGTGCCAGCTCACCAGGGACGAGTGTCTACGAGCAGTACTTC. It is translated as CASSPGTSVYEQYF. The chain uses TRBV18 and TRBJ2-5; D tentatively reads TRBD1 or TRBD2 (5 bases each). The J call could be wrong; TRBJ2-7 is a better fit for the DNA end. Germline values: CDR1 KGHSH, CDR2 LQKENI. The CDR3 length is 14 residues.

This clone has more than one count but fewer than ten. J is TRBJ1-2 and V is TRBV6-5; 7 bases align to TRBD1. Losses at the gene ends were 6 bases for V and 4 bases for J; bases not matched to a gene: 5. Germline CDR1 and CDR2: MNHEY and SVGAGI. The CDR3 spans 13 residues. The CDR3 nucleotides read TGTGCCAGCAGAGGGACAGATCGCTATGGCTACACCTTC. This gives the protein CASRGTDRYGYTF.

The V gene is TRBV11-3, the J gene TRBJ2-3; no clear D gene. The V end lost 2 bases, the J end lost 7 bases, and 13 bases lay between the germline ends. The length of the CDR3 is 14 residues. The germline gives CDR1 SGHNT, CDR2 YENEEA. CDR3 protein: CASSLNEAVYTQYF. In nucleotides, the CDR3 is TGTGCCAGCAGCTTAAATGAGGCGGTTTATACGCAGTATTTT.

The rearrangement uses TRBV6-6 and TRBJ1-2; D is unclear. Trimming cost V 0 bases and J 4 bases, with 9 bases left between them. The V gene's germline CDR1 is MNHNY and CDR2 SVGAGI (reference sequence). CDR3 length: 14 residues. The CDR3: CASSYSNSGYGYTF. The CDR3 DNA reads TGTGCCAGCAGTTACTCGAACAGTGGCTATGGCTACACCTTC.

In its sample, this clone was seen a few times. Within the sample, other DNA sequences also encode this same CDR3. The rearrangement joins TRBV2 to TRBJ2-1; no clear D. Trimming pared 4 bases from V and 0 bases from J, leaving 7 bases between. Germline lookup yields CDR1 SNHLY and CDR2 FYNNEI. The CDR3 runs 14 residues. The CDR3 region is CASSVDSSYNEQFF. In DNA, the CDR3 is TGTGCCAGCAGTGTAGATAGCTCCTACAATGAGCAGTTCTTC. Supplemented by reference TRBV2 and TRBJ2-1, the full variable domain reads EPEVTQTPSHQVTQMGQEVILRCVPISNHLYFYWYRQILGQKVEFLVSFYNNEISEKSEIFDDQFSVERPDGSNFTLKIRSTKLEDSAMYFCASSVDSSYNEQFFGPGTRLTVL.

This clone has just a few counts. The DNA for the CDR3 is TGTGCCAGCTCGACTGACAGGGAGCAGTACTTC. The encoded protein is CASSTDREQYF. The gene calls are TRBV18 and TRBJ2-7; tentatively, D is TRBD1 (6 bases). The length of the CDR3 is 11 residues. With 6 bases removed from V and 7 bases from J, the gap between germline ends came to 10 bases. CDR1 is KGHSH, CDR2 LQKENI, per germline.

Sample share makes this clone medium-sized. The V and J genes are TRBV6-1 and TRBJ2-1; D uncertain. V lost 4 bases and J lost 4, with 5 bases in between. This CDR3 region has 12 residues. CDR1 MNHNS and CDR2 SASEGT come from the germline V gene. The CDR3 is CASSAIYNEQFF. CDR3 sequence (DNA): TGTGCCAGCAGTGCCATTTACAATGAGCAGTTCTTC.

The CDR3 DNA reads TGTGCCAGCAGCCCTGCTTTATCCTACGAGCAGTACTTC. This gives the protein CASSPALSYEQYF. The genes are TRBV7-8 and TRBJ2-7; no clear D gene. The germline V gene has CDR1 SGHVS and CDR2 FQNEAQ. The CDR3 loop spans 13 amino acids. With 5 bases removed from V and 1 base from J, the gap between germline ends came to 9 bases.

Worth noting for this clone: The sample holds other DNA sequences that translate to the same CDR3. The rearrangement uses TRBV28 and TRBJ2-5; D is unresolved. This CDR3 comprises 12 residues. Germline CDR1 MDHEN, CDR2 SYDVKM. The V end lost 3 bases, the J end lost 2 bases, and 4 bases lay between the germline ends. This CDR3 is CASSLRQETQYF. The CDR3 bases are TGTGCCAGCAGTTTGAGGCAAGAGACCCAGTACTTC.

In its sample, this clone is medium-sized (0.01 to 0.1%). The chain employs TRBV7-2 and TRBJ2-7; perhaps D is TRBD1 or TRBD2 (5 bases each). The CDR3 runs to 14 residues. Trimming stripped 5 bases from V and 3 bases from J, with 14 bases between. CDR1 and CDR2 from the germline V gene are SGHTA and FQGNSA. This CDR3 is CASSQDGALYEQYF. The CDR3 DNA is TGTGCCAGCAGCCAGGACGGGGCCCTCTACGAGCAGTACTTC.

In its sample, this clone was seen once. This chain links TRBV29-1 with TRBJ2-1, with 10 bases lining up with TRBD2. Germline V lookup: CDR1 SQVTM, CDR2 ANQGSEA. The CDR3 loop spans 15 amino acids. V lost 7 bases and J lost 9; bases outside the gene matches: 15. In DNA, the CDR3 is TGCAGCGCCCCAGGCGCTAGCGGGAGATTTGGTGAGCAGTTCTTC. Protein: CSAPGASGRFGEQFF.

Here the CDR3 reads CASSVGGELFF. CDR3 in DNA: TGTGCCAGCAGCGTAGGCGGGGAGCTGTTTTTT. The chain has TRBV9 and TRBJ2-2; D not certain. V lost 0 bases, J lost 7 bases, and 1 base lay in between. This CDR3 contains 11 residues. The germline CDR1 and CDR2 sequences are SGDLS and YYNGEE.

In DNA form, the CDR3 reads TGTGCCAGCAGTGCCCTTTCAGGGTTTGAGCAGTTCTTC. Translation gives CASSALSGFEQFF. The V call is TRBV6-4, the J call TRBJ2-1, with a weak D call TRBD1 (5 bases). Germline CDR1 MRHNA, CDR2 SNTAGT. V lost 4 bases, J lost 9 bases, and 13 bases lay in between. The CDR3 has 13 amino acids.

The V and J genes are TRBV18 and TRBJ2-7, with D hard to call. The CDR3 has 12 amino acids. CDR1 is KGHSH and CDR2 is LQKENI in the germline V gene. V was trimmed by 0 bases and J by 7 bases, leaving 7 bases between them. The CDR3 region is CASSPPSREQYF. The CDR3 DNA is TGTGCCAGCTCACCACCGTCCCGGGAGCAGTACTTC. The whole variable domain, filled in from reference TRBV18 and TRBJ2-7, reads NAGVMQNPRHLVRRRGQEARLRCSPMKGHSHVYWYRQLPEEGLKFMVYLQKENIIDESGMPKERFSAEFPKEGPSILRIQQVVRGDSAAYFCASSPPSREQYFGPGTRLTVT.

The CDR3 loop reads CASSLMVPSEQYF. CDR3 sequence (DNA): TGTGCCAGCAGCTTAATGGTTCCCTCTGAGCAGTACTTC. The V call is TRBV7-2, the J call TRBJ2-7; unclear D gene. Germline values: CDR1 SGHTA, CDR2 FQGNSA. Trimming pared 2 bases from V and 7 bases from J, leaving 12 bases between. The CDR3 spans 13 residues.

The gene calls are TRBV7-9 and TRBJ2-7; D assignment may be TRBD1 or TRBD2 (5 bases each). The V end was cut by 1 base, the J end by 6 bases, with 13 bases between. The CDR3 consists of 14 residues. Germline CDR1 reads SEHNR; CDR2 reads FQNEAQ (reference sequence). CDR3 bases: TGTGCCAGCAGCTTAGGAGGGCAGGGCGCCGAGCAGTACTTC. Its translation: CASSLGGQGAEQYF.

The rearrangement joins TRBV7-9 to TRBJ2-1, with 9 bases aligning to TRBD1. V was pared by 5 bases and J by 6 bases, with 8 bases of the junction left unmatched. This CDR3 is 15 amino acids long. Germline V gene lookup returns CDR1 SEHNR and CDR2 FQNEAQ (reference sequence). CDR3 in amino acids: CASSARGTGLNEQFF. The DNA for the CDR3 is TGTGCCAGCAGCGCAAGGGGGACAGGGCTCAATGAGCAGTTCTTC.

J is TRBJ2-1 and V is TRBV6-4; 9 positions match TRBD1. CDR3 size: 15 residues. Trimming removed 3 bases from V and 0 bases from J; junction bases left unmatched: 0. CDR1 is MRHNA, CDR2 SNTAGT, per germline. CDR3 in amino acids: CASSETGGSYNEQFF. CDR3 sequence (DNA): TGTGCCAGCAGTGAGACAGGGGGCTCCTACAATGAGCAGTTCTTC.

This clone occurred a few times. The chain uses TRBV7-8 and TRBJ1-2, with D perhaps matching TRBD1 (6 bases). CDR3 size: 15 residues. CDR1 is SGHVS, CDR2 FQNEAQ, per germline. Trimming took 7 bases from V and 7 from J, leaving 22 bases between them. CDR3 coding DNA: TGTGCCAGCACCTATTCCAACAGGGACGAGGGTGGCTACACCTTC. This sequence encodes CASTYSNRDEGGYTF. The whole variable domain, filled in from reference TRBV7-8 and TRBJ1-2, reads GAGVSQSPRYKVAKRGQDVALRCDPISGHVSLFWYQQALGQGPEFLTYFQNEAQLDKSGLPSDRFFAERPEGSVSTLKIQRTQQEDSAVYLCASTYSNRDEGGYTFGSGTRLTVV.

The V call is TRBV19, the J call TRBJ2-7; 8 bases are shared with TRBD1. Germline trimming cut 6 bases from V and 4 bases from J; bases unmatched to any gene: 8. CDR3 length equals 14 residues. CDR1 LNHDA and CDR2 SQIVND come from the germline V gene (reference sequence). The CDR3 here is CASRGSGGIYEQYF. The CDR3 DNA sequence: TGTGCCAGTAGGGGTTCAGGGGGCATATACGAGCAGTACTTC.

The chain carries TRBV18 and TRBJ1-1, with 7 bases identical to TRBD1. Germline CDR1 is KGHSH and CDR2 is LQKENI. Trimming took 2 bases from V and 0 from J; bases not matched to a gene: 6. The CDR3 length is 16 residues. The CDR3 spells CASSPSTGRMNTEAFF. As DNA, the CDR3 is TGTGCCAGCTCACCATCGACAGGGAGGATGAACACTGAAGCTTTCTTT.

The rearrangement joins TRBV5-1 to TRBJ2-1; 9 nucleotides align to TRBD2. This CDR3 is built from 14 residues. Trimming at V came to 2 bases and at J to 7 bases, leaving 4 bases not matched to a gene. Germline lookup yields CDR1 SGHRS and CDR2 YFSETQ. The CDR3 reads CASSFVAGVNEQFF. In nucleotides, the CDR3 is TGCGCCAGCAGCTTCGTAGCGGGAGTTAATGAGCAGTTCTTC.

The chain joins TRBV5-6 to TRBJ2-6; no clear D. The germline V gene has CDR1 SGHDT and CDR2 YYEEEE. The CDR3 has 19 residues. Trimming removed 6 bases from V and 0 bases from J, with 22 bases in between. The DNA for the CDR3 is TGTGCCAGCACCCCCCCGTTGTTTGTTCCTTTCTCTGGGGCCAACGTCCTGACTTTC. It codes for CASTPPLFVPFSGANVLTF.

This chain links TRBV19 with TRBJ2-1; TRBD2 agrees at 8 bases. The junction had 6 bases not matched to a gene; V was cut back by 1 base and J by 4 bases. The germline gives CDR1 LNHDA, CDR2 SQIVND (reference sequence). There are 16 residues in the CDR3. The CDR3 DNA reads TGTGCCAGTAGTATAGCCCATAGCGGGACGTACAATGAGCAGTTCTTC. Residues: CASSIAHSGTYNEQFF.

The CDR3 region is CAWSVQSNEQYF. As DNA, the CDR3 is TGTGCCTGGAGTGTACAATCCAACGAGCAGTACTTC. The chain links TRBV30 to TRBJ2-7, with D unclear. The germline V gene has CDR1 GTSNPN and CDR2 SVGIG (reference sequence). V was pared by 0 bases and J by 5 bases, with 8 bases between. The CDR3 has 12 residues.

This clone occurred a few times. Here the CDR3 reads CASSVRAQETQYF. The CDR3 DNA reads as TGTGCCAGCAGCGTTCGGGCTCAAGAGACCCAGTACTTC. This rearrangement joins TRBV2 to TRBJ2-5; D unclear. The germline gives CDR1 SNHLY, CDR2 FYNNEI. The CDR3 runs to 13 residues. V gave up 6 bases and J gave up 2 bases, with 10 bases separating them.